This entry is about one T cell receptor (beta chain). Some clones are missing from TCRdb's copy, which holds only in-frame ones; the method was immunoSEQ multiplex PCR. The sample carries some 60,000 clones, roughly nine tenths recorded once. The data are from a study of T cell changes during pregnancy in multiple sclerosis. Germline values: CDR1 LNHNV, CDR2 YYDKDF (reference sequence). The CDR3 loop spans 15 amino acids. V shed 3 bases, J shed 10 bases, and the junction held 5 bases outside the gene matches. The TCR originated in a female donor in good health, enrolled as a control in a pregnancy study. This material consisted of peripheral blood, taken in the first trimester of pregnancy. The chain has TRBV15 and TRBJ2-1; 14 positions match TRBD2. In DNA, the CDR3 is TGTGCCACCAGCAGGGGACTAGCGGGGGACCTCGAGCAGTTCTTC. Translation gives CATSRGLAGDLEQFF.